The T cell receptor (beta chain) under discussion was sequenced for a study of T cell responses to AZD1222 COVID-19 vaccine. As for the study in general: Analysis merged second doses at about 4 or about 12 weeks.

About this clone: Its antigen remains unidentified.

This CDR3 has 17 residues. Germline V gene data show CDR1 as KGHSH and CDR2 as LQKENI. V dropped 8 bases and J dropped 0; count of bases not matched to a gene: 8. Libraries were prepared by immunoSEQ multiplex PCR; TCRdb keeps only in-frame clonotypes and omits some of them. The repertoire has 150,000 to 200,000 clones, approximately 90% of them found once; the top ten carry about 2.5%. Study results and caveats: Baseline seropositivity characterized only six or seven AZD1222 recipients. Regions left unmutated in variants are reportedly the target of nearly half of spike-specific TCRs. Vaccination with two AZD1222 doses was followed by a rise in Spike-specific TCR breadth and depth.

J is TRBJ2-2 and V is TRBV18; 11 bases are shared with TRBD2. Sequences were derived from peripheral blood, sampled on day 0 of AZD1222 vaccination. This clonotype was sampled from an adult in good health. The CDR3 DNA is TGTGCCAGCCAACCGGGACTAGCGGAACCGAACACCGGGGAGCTGTTTTTT. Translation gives CASQPGLAEPNTGELFF.